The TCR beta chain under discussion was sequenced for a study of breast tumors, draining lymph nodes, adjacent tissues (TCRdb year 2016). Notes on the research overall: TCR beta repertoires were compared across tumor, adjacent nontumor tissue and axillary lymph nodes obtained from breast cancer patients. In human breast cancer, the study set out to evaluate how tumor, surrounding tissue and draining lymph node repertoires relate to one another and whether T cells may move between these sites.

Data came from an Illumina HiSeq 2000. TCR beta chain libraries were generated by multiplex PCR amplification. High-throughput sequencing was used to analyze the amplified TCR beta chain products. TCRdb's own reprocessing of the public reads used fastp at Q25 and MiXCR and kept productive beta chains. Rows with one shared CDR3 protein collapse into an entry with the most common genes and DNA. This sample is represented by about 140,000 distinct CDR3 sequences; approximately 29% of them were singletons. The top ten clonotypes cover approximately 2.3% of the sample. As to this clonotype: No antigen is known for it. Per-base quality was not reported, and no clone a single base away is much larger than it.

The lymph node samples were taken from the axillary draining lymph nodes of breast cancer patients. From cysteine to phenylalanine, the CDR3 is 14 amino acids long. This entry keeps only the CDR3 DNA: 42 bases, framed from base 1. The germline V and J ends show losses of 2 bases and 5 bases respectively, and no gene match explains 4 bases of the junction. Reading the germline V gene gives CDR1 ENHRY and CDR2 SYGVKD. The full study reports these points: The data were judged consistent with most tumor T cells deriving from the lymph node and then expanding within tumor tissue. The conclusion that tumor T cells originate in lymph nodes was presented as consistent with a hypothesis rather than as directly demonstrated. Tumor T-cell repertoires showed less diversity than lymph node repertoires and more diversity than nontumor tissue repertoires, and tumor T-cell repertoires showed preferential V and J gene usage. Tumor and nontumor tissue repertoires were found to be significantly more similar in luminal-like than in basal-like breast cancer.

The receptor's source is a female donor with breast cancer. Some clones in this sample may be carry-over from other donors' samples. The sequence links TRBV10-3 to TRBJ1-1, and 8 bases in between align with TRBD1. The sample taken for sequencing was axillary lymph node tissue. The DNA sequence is TGTGCCATCAGTGAGGACAGGGGTCTTACTGAAGCTTTCTTT. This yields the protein CAISEDRGLTEAFF.